This T cell receptor beta chain was recovered during a study of CD8 T cells in ankylosing spondylitis. General study results and limits: The authors found the disease-linked clones to be CD8+ and relatively rare in peripheral blood. Earlier authors reported some of these motif variants in reactive arthritis synovial fluid and blood.

This clonotype has a count of ten or more. Its antigen is unknown. Each CDR3 protein gets one entry after TCRdb re-called the 5' RACE reads with MiXCR. The sample shows roughly 200,000 distinct CDR3 sequences, about 26% of them seen only once. The germline V and J ends were trimmed by 7 bases and 0 bases, with 7 bases remaining between them. The CDR3 spans 14 residues. The chain combines TRBV12-3 or TRBV12-4 with TRBJ2-6; D ambiguous. Sequencing was carried out using blood, either unsorted or a sorted T cell fraction (not recorded which). This receptor was identified in a male donor with ankylosing spondylitis or in good health (not recorded which). CDR3 sequence: CASTLSSGANVLTF. The DNA of the CDR3 is TGTGCCAGCACACTCAGCTCTGGGGCCAACGTCCTGACTTTC.